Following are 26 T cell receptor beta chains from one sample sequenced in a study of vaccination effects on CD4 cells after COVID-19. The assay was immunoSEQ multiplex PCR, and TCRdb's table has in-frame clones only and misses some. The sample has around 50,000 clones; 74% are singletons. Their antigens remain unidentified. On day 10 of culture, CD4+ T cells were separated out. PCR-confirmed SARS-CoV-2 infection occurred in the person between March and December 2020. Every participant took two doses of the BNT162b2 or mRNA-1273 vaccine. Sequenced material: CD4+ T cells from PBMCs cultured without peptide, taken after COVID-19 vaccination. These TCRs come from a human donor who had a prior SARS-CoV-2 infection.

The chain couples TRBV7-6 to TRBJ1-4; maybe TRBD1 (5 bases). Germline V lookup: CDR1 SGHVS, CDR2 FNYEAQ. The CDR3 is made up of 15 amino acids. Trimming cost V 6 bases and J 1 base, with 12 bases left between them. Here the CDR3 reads CASSRGTGTNEKLFF. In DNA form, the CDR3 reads TGTGCCAGCAGTCGGGGGACTGGAACTAATGAAAAACTGTTTTTT.

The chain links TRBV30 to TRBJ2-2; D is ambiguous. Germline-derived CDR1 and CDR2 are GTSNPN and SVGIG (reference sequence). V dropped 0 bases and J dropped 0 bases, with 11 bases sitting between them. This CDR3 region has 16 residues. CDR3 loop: CAWSVLHGSNTGELFF. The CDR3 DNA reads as TGTGCCTGGAGTGTACTTCACGGTTCGAACACCGGGGAGCTGTTTTTT.

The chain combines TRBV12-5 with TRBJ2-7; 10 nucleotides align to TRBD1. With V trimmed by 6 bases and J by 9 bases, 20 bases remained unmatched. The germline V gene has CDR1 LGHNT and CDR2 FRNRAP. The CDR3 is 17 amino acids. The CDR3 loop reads CASGLQFSGTGVWGQYF. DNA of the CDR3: TGTGCTAGTGGCCTCCAGTTTTCCGGGACAGGGGTTTGGGGGCAGTACTTC.

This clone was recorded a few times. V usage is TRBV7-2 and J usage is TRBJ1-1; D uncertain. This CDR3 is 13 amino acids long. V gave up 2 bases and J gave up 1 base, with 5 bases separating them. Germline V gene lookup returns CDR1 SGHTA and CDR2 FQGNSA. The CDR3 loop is CASSLLQNTEAFF. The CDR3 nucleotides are TGTGCCAGCAGCTTATTGCAGAACACTGAAGCTTTCTTT.

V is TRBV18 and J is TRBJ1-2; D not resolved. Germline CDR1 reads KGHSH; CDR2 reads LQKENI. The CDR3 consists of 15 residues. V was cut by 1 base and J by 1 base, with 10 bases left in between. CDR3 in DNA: TGTGCCAGCTCACCACAAGGGTCGTTTAACTATGGCTACACCTTC. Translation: CASSPQGSFNYGYTF.

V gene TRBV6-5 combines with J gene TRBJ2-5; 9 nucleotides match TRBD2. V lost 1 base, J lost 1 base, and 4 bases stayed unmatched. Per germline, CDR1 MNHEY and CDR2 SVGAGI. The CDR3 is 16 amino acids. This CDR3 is CASSYFAGGFQETQYF. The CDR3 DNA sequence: TGTGCCAGCAGTTACTTTGCGGGAGGGTTCCAAGAGACCCAGTACTTC.

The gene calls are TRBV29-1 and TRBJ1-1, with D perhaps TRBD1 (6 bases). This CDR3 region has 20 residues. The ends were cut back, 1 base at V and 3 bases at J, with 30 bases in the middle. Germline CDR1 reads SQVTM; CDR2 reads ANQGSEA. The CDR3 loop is CSVEVIRLPKNRAWDTEAFF. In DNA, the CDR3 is TGCAGCGTTGAAGTAATCCGGCTTCCTAAAAACAGGGCATGGGACACTGAAGCTTTCTTT. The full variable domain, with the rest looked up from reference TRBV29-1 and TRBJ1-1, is SAVISQKPSRDICQRGTSLTIQCQVDSQVTMMFWYRQQPGQSLTLIATANQGSEATYESGFVIDKFPISRPNLTFSTLTVSNMSPEDSSIYLCSVEVIRLPKNRAWDTEAFFGQGTRLTVV.

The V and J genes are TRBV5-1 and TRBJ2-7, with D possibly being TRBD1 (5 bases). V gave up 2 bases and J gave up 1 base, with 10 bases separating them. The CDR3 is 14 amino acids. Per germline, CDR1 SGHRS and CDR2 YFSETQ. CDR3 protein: CASSLRTRSYEQYF. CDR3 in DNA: TGCGCCAGCAGCTTACGGACAAGATCCTACGAGCAGTACTTC.

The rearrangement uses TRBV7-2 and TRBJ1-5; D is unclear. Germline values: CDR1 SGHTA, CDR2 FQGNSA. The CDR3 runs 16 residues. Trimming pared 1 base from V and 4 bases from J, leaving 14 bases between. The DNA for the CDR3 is TGTGCCAGCAGCTTAGTGTGGGGAGAGGGTAATCAGCCCCAGCATTTT. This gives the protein CASSLVWGEGNQPQHF.

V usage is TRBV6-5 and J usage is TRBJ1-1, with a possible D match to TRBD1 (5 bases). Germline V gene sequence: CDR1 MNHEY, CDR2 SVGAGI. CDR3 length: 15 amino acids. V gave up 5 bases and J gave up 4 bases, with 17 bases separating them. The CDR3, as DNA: TGTGCCAGCAGTACGGGGTGGGGTAGGGGCACTGAAGCTTTCTTT. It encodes CASSTGWGRGTEAFF.

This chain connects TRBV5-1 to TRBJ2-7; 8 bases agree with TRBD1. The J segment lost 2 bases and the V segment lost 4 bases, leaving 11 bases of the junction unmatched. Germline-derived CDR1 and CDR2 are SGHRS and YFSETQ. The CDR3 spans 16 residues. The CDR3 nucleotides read TGCGCCAGCAGCCCACCGATCGGACAGGGAGCCTACGAGCAGTACTTC. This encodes CASSPPIGQGAYEQYF. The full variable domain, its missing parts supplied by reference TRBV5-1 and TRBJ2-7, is KAGVTQTPRYLIKTRGQQVTLSCSPISGHRSVSWYQQTPGQGLQFLFEYFSETQRNKGNFPGRFSGRQFSNSRSEMNVSTLELGDSALYLCASSPPIGQGAYEQYFGPGTRLTVT.

The CDR3 coding sequence is TGTGCCAGCAGCTTGGAGGGGGGGCGCGTGTACACTGAAGCTTTCTTT. This gives the protein CASSLEGGRVYTEAFF. V usage is TRBV5-6 and J usage is TRBJ1-1; perhaps TRBD1 as D (6 bases). From germline, CDR1 is SGHDT and CDR2 YYEEEE. The CDR3 has 16 amino acids. Between the trimmed V and J ends, which lost 0 bases and 3 bases, there was a span of 15 bases.

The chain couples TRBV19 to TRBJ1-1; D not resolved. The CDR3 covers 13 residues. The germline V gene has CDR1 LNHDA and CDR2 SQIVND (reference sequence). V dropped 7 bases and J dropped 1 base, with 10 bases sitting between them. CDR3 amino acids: CASTLPGNTEAFF. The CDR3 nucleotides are TGTGCCAGTACTCTCCCTGGGAACACTGAAGCTTTCTTT.

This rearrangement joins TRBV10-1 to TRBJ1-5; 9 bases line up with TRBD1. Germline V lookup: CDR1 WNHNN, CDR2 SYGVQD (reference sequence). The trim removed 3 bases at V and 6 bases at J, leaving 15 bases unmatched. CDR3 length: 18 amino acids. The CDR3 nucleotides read TGCGCCAGCAGTGAAGGTTATGACCGGACAGGGGCAGCTCAGCCCCAGCATTTT. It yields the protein CASSEGYDRTGAAQPQHF.

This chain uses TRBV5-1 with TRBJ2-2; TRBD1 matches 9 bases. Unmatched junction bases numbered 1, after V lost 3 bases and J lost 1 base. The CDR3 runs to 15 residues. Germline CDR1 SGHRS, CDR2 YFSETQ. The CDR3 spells CASSWGQGNTGELFF. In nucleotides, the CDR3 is TGCGCCAGCAGCTGGGGACAGGGGAACACCGGGGAGCTGTTTTTT.

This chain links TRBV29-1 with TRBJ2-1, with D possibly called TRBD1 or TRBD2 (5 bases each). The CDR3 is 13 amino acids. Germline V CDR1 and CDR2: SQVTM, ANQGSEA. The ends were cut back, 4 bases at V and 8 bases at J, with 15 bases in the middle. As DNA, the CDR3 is TGCAGCGTTGGGCGCCAGGTGGGGGATGAGCAGTTCTTC. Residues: CSVGRQVGDEQFF.

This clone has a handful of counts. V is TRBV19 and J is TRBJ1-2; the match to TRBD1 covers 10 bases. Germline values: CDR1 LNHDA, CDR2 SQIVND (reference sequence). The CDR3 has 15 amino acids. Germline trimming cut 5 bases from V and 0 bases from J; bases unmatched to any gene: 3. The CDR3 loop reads CASSFGTGANYGYTF. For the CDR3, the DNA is TGTGCCAGTAGTTTTGGGACAGGGGCTAACTATGGCTACACCTTC.

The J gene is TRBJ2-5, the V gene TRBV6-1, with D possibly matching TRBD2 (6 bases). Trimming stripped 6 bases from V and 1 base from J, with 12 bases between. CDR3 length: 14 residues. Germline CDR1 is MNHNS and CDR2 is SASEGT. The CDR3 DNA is TGTGCCAGCAGGGATCTAGCGTTCCAAGAGACCCAGTACTTC. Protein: CASRDLAFQETQYF.

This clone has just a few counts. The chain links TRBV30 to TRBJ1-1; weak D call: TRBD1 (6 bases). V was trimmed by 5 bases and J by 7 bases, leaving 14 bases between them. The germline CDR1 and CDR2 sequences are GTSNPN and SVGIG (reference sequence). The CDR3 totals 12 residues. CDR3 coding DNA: TGTGCCTGGCTAGACAGGCTGGGTGAAGCTTTCTTT. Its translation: CAWLDRLGEAFF.

The CDR3 nucleotides read TGTGCCAGCAGCCTACAGGGTTTCAATCAGCCCCAGCATTTT. Protein product: CASSLQGFNQPQHF. This sequence joins TRBV3-1 (or the pseudogene TRBV3-2) and TRBJ1-5; D is perhaps TRBD1 (6 bases). There are 14 residues in the CDR3. From germline, CDR1 is LGHDT and CDR2 YNNKEL (reference sequence). V lost 4 bases, J lost 3 bases, and 10 bases lay in between.

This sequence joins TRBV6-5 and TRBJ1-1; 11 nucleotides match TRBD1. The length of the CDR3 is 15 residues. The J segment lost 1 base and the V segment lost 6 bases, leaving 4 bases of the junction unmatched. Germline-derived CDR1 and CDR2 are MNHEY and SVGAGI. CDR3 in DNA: TGTGCCAGCAGGAGGGACAGGGGGTGGAACACTGAAGCTTTCTTT. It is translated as CASRRDRGWNTEAFF.

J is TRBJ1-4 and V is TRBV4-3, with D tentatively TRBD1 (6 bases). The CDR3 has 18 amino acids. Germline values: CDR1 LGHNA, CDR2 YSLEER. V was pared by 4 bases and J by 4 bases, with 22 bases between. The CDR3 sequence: CASSPATGRASFNEKLFF. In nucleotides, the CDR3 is TGCGCCAGCAGCCCAGCAACAGGGAGGGCCAGTTTTAATGAAAAACTGTTTTTT.

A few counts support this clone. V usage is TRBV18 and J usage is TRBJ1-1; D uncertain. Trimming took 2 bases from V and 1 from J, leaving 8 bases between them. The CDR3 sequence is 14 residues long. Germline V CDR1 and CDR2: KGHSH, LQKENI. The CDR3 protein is CASSPGQTNTEAFF. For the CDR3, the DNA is TGTGCCAGCTCACCAGGCCAGACGAACACTGAAGCTTTCTTT.

The CDR3 region is CASSRDGANYGYTF. CDR3 coding DNA: TGTGCCAGCAGTAGGGACGGCGCTAACTATGGCTACACCTTC. This rearrangement joins TRBV6-5 to TRBJ1-2; D possibly corresponds to TRBD1 (5 bases). CDR1 is MNHEY, CDR2 SVGAGI, per germline. The CDR3 totals 14 residues. The V and J ends lost 5 bases and 0 bases respectively, with 10 bases between them.

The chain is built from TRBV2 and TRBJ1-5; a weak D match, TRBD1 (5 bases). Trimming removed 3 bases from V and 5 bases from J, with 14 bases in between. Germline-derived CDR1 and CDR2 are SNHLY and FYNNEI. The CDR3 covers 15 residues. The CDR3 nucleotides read TGTGCCAGCAGTGAGGAGCAGGGTAGTTATCAGCCCCAGCATTTT. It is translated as CASSEEQGSYQPQHF.

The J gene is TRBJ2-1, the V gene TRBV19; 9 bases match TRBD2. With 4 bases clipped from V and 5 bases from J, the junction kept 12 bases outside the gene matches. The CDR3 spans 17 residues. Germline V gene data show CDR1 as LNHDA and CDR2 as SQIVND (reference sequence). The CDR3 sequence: CASSTIPGLAGNNEQFF. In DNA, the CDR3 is TGTGCCAGTAGTACAATCCCCGGGCTAGCGGGAAACAATGAGCAGTTCTTC.